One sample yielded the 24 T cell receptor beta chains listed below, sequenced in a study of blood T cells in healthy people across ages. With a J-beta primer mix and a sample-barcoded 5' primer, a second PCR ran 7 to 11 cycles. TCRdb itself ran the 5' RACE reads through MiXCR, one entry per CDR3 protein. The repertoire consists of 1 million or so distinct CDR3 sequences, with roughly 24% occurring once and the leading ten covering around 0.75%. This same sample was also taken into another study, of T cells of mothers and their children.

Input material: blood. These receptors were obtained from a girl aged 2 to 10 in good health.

CDR3 sequence (DNA): TGTGCCAGCAGTTTATCCCCGGCGGGATATGGAGAGACCCAGTACTTC. It yields the protein CASSLSPAGYGETQYF. The V gene is TRBV27, the J gene TRBJ2-5; D is possibly TRBD2 (6 bases). V shed 0 bases and J shed 4 bases, with 15 bases lying between them. The CDR3 runs to 16 residues. In germline, CDR1 is MNHEY, CDR2 SMNVEV (reference sequence).

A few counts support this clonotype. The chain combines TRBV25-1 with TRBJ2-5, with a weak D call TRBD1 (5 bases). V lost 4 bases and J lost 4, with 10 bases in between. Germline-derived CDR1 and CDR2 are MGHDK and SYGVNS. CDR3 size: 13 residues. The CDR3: CASSGDRSETQYF. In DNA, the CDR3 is TGTGCCAGCAGTGGAGACAGATCAGAGACCCAGTACTTC.

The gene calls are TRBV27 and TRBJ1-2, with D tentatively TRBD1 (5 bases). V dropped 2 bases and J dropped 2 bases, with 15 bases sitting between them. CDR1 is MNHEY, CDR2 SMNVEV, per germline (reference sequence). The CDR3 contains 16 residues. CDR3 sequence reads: CASSLRESRDNYGYTF. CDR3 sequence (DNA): TGTGCCAGCAGTTTACGGGAGAGCCGGGACAACTATGGCTACACCTTC.

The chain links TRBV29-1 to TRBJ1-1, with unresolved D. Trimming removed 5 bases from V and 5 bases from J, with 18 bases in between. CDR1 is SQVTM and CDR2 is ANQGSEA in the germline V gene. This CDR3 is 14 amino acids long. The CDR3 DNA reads TGCAGCGTTAGGAACAGTATAATCGGAACTGAAGCTTTCTTT. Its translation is CSVRNSIIGTEAFF.

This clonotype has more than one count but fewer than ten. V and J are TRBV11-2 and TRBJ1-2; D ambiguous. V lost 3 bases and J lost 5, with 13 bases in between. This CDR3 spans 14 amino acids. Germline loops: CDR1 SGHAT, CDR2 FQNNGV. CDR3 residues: CASSLVSSWYGYTF. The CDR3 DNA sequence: TGTGCCAGCAGCTTGGTTTCCAGCTGGTATGGCTACACCTTC. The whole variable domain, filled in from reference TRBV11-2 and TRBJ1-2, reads EAGVAQSPRYKIIEKRQSVAFWCNPISGHATLYWYQQILGQGPKLLIQFQNNGVVDDSQLPKDRFSAERLKGVDSTLKIQPAKLEDSAVYLCASSLVSSWYGYTFGSGTRLTVV.

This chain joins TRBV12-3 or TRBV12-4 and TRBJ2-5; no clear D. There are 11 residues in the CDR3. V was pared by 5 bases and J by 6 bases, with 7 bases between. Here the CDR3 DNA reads TGTGCCAGCAGTGTTTCTCAGACCCAGTACTTC. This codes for CASSVSQTQYF.

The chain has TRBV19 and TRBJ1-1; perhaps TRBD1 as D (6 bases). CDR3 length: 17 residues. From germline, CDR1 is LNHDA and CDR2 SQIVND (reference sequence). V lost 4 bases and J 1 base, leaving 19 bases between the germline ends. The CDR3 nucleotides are TGTGCCAGTAGTACTCTCACCTCGGGACATCAGAACACTGAAGCTTTCTTT. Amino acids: CASSTLTSGHQNTEAFF. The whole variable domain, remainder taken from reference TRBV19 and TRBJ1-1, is DGGITQSPKYLFRKEGQNVTLSCEQNLNHDAMYWYRQDPGQGLRLIYYSQIVNDFQKGDIAEGYSVSREKKESFPLTVTSAQKNPTAFYLCASSTLTSGHQNTEAFFGQGTRLTVV.

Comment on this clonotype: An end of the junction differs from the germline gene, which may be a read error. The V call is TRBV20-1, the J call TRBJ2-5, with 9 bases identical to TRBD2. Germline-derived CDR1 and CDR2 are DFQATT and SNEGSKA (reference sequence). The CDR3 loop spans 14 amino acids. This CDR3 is CSAFSLTSGETQCF. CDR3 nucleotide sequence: TGCAGTGCCTTTTCCTTGACTAGCGGAGAGACCCAGTGCTTC.

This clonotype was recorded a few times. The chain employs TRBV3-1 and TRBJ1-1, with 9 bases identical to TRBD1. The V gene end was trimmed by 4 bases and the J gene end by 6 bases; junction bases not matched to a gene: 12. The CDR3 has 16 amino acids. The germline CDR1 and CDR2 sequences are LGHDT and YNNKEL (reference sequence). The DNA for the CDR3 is TGTGCCAGCAGCCTCATTCCGGGACAGGGAAACCCTGAAGCTTTCTTT. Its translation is CASSLIPGQGNPEAFF.

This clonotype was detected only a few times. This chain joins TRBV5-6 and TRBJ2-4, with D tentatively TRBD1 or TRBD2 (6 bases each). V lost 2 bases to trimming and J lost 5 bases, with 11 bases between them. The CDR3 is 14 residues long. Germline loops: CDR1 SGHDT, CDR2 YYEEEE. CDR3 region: CASSFDRRENIQYF. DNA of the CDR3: TGTGCCAGCAGCTTTGACAGGAGGGAAAACATTCAGTACTTC.

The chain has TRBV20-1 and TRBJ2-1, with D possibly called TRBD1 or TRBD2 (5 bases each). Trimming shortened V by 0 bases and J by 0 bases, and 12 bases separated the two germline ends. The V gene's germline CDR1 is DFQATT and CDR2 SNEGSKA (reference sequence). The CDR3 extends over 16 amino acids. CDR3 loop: CSARDSGGSSYNEQFF. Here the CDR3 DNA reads TGCAGTGCTAGAGATAGTGGGGGTAGCTCCTACAATGAGCAGTTCTTC.

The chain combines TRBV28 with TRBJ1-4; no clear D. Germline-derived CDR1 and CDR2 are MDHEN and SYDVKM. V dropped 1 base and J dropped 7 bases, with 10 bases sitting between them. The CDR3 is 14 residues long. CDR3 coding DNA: TGTGCCAGCAGTTTATCGGGATACGGTGAAAAACTGTTTTTT. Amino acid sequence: CASSLSGYGEKLFF.

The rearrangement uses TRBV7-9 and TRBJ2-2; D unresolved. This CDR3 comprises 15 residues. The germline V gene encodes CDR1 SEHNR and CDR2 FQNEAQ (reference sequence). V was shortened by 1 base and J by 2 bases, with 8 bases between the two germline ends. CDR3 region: CASSLDGVNTGELFF. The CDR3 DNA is TGTGCCAGCAGCTTAGATGGAGTTAACACCGGGGAGCTGTTTTTT.

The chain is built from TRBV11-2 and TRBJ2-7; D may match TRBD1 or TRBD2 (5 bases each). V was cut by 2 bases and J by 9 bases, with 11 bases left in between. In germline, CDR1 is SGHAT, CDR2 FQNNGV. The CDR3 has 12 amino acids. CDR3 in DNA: TGTGCCAGCAGCTTATCTTTGGGGGTGCAGTACTTC. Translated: CASSLSLGVQYF.

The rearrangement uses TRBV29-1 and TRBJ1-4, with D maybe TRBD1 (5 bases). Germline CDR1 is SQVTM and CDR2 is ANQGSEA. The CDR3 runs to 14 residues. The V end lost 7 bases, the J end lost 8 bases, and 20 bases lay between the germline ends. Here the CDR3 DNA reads TGCAGCGCCCAAGTATTCGGGAGGGACGAAAAACTGTTTTTT. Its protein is CSAQVFGRDEKLFF.

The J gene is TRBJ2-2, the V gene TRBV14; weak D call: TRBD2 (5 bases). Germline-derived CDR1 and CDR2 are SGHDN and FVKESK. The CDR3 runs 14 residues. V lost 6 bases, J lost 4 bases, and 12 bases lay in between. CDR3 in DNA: TGTGCCAGCAGGCCGTTGACTACCACCGGGGAGCTGTTTTTT. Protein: CASRPLTTTGELFF. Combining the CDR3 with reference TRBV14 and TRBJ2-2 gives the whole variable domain EAGVTQFPSHSVIEKGQTVTLRCDPISGHDNLYWYRRVMGKEIKFLLHFVKESKQDESGMPNNRFLAERTGGTYSTLKVQPAELEDSGVYFCASRPLTTTGELFFGEGSRLTVL.

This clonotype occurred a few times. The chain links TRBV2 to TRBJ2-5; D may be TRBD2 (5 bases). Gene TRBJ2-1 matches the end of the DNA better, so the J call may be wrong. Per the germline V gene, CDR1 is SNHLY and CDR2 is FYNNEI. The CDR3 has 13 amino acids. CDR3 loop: CASSSAGPTEQFF. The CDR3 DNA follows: TGTGCCAGCAGTTCCGCGGGCCCGACGGAGCAGTTCTTC.

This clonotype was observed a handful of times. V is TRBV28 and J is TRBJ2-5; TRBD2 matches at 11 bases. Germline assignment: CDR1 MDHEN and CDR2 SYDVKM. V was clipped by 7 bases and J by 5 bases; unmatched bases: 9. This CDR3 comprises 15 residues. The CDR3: CASIPGLAGRETQYF. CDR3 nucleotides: TGTGCCAGCATCCCCGGACTAGCGGGCCGGGAGACCCAGTACTTC.

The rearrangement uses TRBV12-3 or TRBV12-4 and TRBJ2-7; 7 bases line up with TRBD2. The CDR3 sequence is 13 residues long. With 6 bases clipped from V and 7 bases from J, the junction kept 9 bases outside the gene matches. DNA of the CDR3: TGTGCCAGCAGGCTCAGCGGGGTATGGGAGCAGTACTTC. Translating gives CASRLSGVWEQYF.

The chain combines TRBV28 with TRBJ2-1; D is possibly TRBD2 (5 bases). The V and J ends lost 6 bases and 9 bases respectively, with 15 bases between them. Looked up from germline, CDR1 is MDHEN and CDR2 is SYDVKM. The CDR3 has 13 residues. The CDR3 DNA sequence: TGTGCCAGCAGCCCGATTCGGGGTGGTGAGCAGTTCTTC. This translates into CASSPIRGGEQFF. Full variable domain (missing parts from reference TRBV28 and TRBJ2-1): DVKVTQSSRYLVKRTGEKVFLECVQDMDHENMFWYRQDPGLGLRLIYFSYDVKMKEKGDIPEGYSVSREKKERFSLILESASTNQTSMYLCASSPIRGGEQFFGPGTRLTVL.

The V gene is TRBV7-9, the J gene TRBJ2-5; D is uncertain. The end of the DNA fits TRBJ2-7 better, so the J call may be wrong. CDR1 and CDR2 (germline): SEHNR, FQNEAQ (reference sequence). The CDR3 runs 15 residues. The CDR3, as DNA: TGTGCCAGCAGCTTAGATTGGGGTCCTTCCTACGAGCAGTACTTC. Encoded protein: CASSLDWGPSYEQYF.

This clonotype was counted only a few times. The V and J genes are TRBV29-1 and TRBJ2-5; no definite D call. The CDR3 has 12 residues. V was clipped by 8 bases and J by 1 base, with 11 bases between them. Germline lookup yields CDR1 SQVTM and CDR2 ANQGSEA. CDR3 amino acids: CSHGRPQETQYF. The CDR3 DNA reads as TGCAGCCACGGACGGCCCCAAGAGACCCAGTACTTC.

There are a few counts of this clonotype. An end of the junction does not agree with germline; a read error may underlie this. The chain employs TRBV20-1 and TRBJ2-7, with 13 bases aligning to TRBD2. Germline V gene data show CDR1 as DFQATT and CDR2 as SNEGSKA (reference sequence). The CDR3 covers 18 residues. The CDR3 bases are TGCAGTGCAAGAGTTCCAGGACTAGCGGGAGTAAAACCCTACGAGCAGTACTTC. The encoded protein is CSARVPGLAGVKPYEQYF.

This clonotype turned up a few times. The CDR3 here is CASGPYSAQETQYF. In DNA form, the CDR3 reads TGTGCTAGTGGCCCTTATAGCGCACAAGAGACCCAGTACTTC. The chain recombines TRBV12-5 with TRBJ2-5; TRBD2 might be the D (5 bases). CDR1 and CDR2 from the germline V gene are LGHNT and FRNRAP. This CDR3 region has 14 residues. Deletions cut 6 bases from V and 2 bases from J, with 13 bases between.